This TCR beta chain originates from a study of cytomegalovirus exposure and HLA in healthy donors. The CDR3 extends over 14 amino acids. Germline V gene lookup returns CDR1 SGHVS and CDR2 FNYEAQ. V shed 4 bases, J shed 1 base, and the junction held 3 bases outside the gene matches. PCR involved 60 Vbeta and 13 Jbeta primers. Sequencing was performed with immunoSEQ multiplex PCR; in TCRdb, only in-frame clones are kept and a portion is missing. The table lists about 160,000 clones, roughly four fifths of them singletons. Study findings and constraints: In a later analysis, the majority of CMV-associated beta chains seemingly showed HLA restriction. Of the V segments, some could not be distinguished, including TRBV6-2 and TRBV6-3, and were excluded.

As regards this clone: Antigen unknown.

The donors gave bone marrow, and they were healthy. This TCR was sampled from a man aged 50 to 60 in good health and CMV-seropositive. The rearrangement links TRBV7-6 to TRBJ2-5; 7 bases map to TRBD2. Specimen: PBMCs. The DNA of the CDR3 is TGTGCCAGCAGCTACCGACTAGCCCAAGAGACCCAGTACTTC. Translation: CASSYRLAQETQYF.